The 5 T cell receptor beta chains listed next were all sequenced from one sample in a study of T cell changes during pregnancy in multiple sclerosis. Sequencing used immunoSEQ multiplex PCR; TCRdb keeps in-frame clones, though not all of them. The sample includes 77,000 or so clones, roughly 95% of them seen just once. Sequencing used peripheral blood, obtained in the second trimester of pregnancy. These receptors all stem from a female donor in good health, enrolled as a control in a pregnancy study.

The chain combines TRBV4-3 with TRBJ2-3; 13 positions match TRBD2. V dropped 0 bases and J dropped 2; count of bases not matched to a gene: 5. This CDR3 contains 18 residues. The germline gives CDR1 LGHNA, CDR2 YSLEER. DNA of the CDR3: TGCGCCAGCAGCCAAGATCGGACTAGCGGGGGACCCACAGATACGCAGTATTTT. This encodes CASSQDRTSGGPTDTQYF.

V usage is TRBV5-6 and J usage is TRBJ2-1, with TRBD2 matching over 9 bases. CDR1 SGHDT and CDR2 YYEEEE come from the germline V gene. J was trimmed by 4 bases and V by 5 bases; bases with no gene match: 7. The CDR3 loop spans 15 amino acids. The CDR3 DNA follows: TGTGCCAGCAGGAAAGCGGGGGGTCAATACAATGAGCAGTTCTTC. Protein: CASRKAGGQYNEQFF. Filled out from reference TRBV5-6 and TRBJ2-1, the complete variable domain reads DAGVTQSPTHLIKTRGQQVTLRCSPKSGHDTVSWYQQALGQGPQFIFQYYEEEERQRGNFPDRFSGHQFPNYSSELNVNALLLGDSALYLCASRKAGGQYNEQFFGPGTRLTVL.

This sequence joins TRBV29-1 and TRBJ1-2, with TRBD1 identical over 7 bases. Trimming cost V 4 bases and J 3 bases; bases outside gene matches: 8. Germline CDR1 and CDR2: SQVTM and ANQGSEA. CDR3 length: 14 residues. CDR3 sequence reads: CSVAGRGTDYGYTF. CDR3 sequence (DNA): TGCAGCGTTGCCGGCAGAGGGACAGACTATGGCTACACCTTC.

The chain recombines TRBV4-2 with TRBJ1-4, with D perhaps TRBD1 (5 bases). The CDR3 is made up of 14 amino acids. The V gene lost 5 bases and the J gene lost 4 bases, with 11 bases spanning the gap. Germline V CDR1 and CDR2: LGHNA, YNFKEQ. As DNA, the CDR3 is TGTGCCAGCAGCTCCCGACAGTTTAATGAAAAACTGTTTTTT. This gives the protein CASSSRQFNEKLFF.

The chain links TRBV7-9 to TRBJ1-5; 8 bases line up with TRBD1. Germline CDR1 SEHNR, CDR2 FQNEAQ (reference sequence). The CDR3 runs to 17 residues. V shed 5 bases and J 1 base; nucleotides not matched to a gene: 10. The CDR3 region has the DNA TGTGCCAGCAGCCCAGACGGAGGGACAGGAAGCAATCAGCCCCAGCATTTT. It codes for CASSPDGGTGSNQPQHF.